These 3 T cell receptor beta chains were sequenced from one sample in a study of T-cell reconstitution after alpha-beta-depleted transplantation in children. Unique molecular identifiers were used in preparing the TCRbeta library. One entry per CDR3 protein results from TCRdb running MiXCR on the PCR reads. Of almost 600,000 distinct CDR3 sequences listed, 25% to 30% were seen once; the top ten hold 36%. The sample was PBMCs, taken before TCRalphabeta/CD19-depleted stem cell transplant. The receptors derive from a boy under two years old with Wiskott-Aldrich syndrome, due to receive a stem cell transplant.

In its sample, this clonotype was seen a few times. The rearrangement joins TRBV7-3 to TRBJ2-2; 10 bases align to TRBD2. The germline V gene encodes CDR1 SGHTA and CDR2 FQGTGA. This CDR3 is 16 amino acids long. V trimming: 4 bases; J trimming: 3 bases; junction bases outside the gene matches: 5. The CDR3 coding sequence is TGTGCCAGCAGCTCTAGCGGGAGAAGGGACACCGGGGAGCTGTTTTTT. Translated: CASSSSGRRDTGELFF.

The DNA of the CDR3 is TGCAGCGTTGGCTCAGGGAGCACAGATACGCAGTATTTT. As protein: CSVGSGSTDTQYF. The chain employs TRBV29-1 and TRBJ2-3, with D possibly TRBD1 on 5 matching bases. Germline assignment: CDR1 SQVTM and CDR2 ANQGSEA. This CDR3 comprises 13 residues. V was pared by 4 bases and J by 0 bases, with 8 bases between.

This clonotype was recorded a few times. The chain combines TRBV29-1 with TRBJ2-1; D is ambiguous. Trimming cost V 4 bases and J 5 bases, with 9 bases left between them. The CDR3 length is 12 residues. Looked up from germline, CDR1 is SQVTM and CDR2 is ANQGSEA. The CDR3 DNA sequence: TGCAGCGTTGCGACCCGGAACAATGAGCAGTTCTTC. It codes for CSVATRNNEQFF.